What follows are 14 T cell receptor beta chains derived from one specimen sequenced in a study of blood T cell repertoires in COVID-19. Here immunoSEQ multiplex PCR was the method, and the copy in TCRdb shows in-frame clones only, minus some. The table has approximately 70,000 clones, around 80% seen once. The sequencing sample was made of peripheral blood. These receptors all come from a man between 60 and 75 years old with active or convalescent COVID-19.

The chain joins TRBV28 to TRBJ2-1; TRBD2 matches 7 bases. CDR3 length: 15 residues. The ends lost 6 bases at V and 0 bases at J; junction bases unmatched: 5. The V gene's germline CDR1 is MDHEN and CDR2 SYDVKM. CDR3 sequence (DNA): TGTGCCAGCAGCTACCAGCGGGGCTCCTACAATGAGCAGTTCTTC. Protein: CASSYQRGSYNEQFF. Using reference TRBV28 and TRBJ2-1 for the parts outside the CDR3, the full variable domain is DVKVTQSSRYLVKRTGEKVFLECVQDMDHENMFWYRQDPGLGLRLIYFSYDVKMKEKGDIPEGYSVSREKKERFSLILESASTNQTSMYLCASSYQRGSYNEQFFGPGTRLTVL.

For this clone: Other DNA sequences in the same sample also yield this CDR3. V is TRBV11-2 and J is TRBJ2-1; perhaps TRBD2 as D (6 bases). CDR3 length: 15 amino acids. The V end lost 2 bases, the J end lost 6 bases, and 14 bases lay between the germline ends. Germline-derived CDR1 and CDR2 are SGHAT and FQNNGV. The CDR3 protein is CASSLLGGGGNEQFF. The CDR3 DNA is TGTGCCAGCAGCTTATTGGGGGGAGGAGGCAATGAGCAGTTCTTC.

The chain joins TRBV5-6 to TRBJ1-5; 7 bases fit TRBD1. The CDR3 length is 15 residues. The germline gives CDR1 SGHDT, CDR2 YYEEEE. V trimming: 3 bases; J trimming: 3 bases; junction bases outside the gene matches: 6. The CDR3: CASSWGDSTNQPQHF. The CDR3 nucleotides are TGTGCCAGCAGCTGGGGGGACAGCACCAATCAGCCCCAGCATTTT.

The genes are TRBV7-6 and TRBJ2-5; D unresolved. Between the trimmed V and J ends, which lost 1 base and 5 bases, there was a span of 14 bases. The CDR3 has 15 residues. Germline V lookup: CDR1 SGHVS, CDR2 FNYEAQ. CDR3 sequence (DNA): TGTGCCAGCAGCTTAGGATTACCTGAGGAGGAGACCCAGTACTTC. This sequence encodes CASSLGLPEEETQYF.

The chain is built from TRBV7-3 and TRBJ2-1, with D perhaps matching TRBD1 (6 bases). This CDR3 contains 15 residues. Trimming removed 5 bases from V and 0 bases from J, with 11 bases in between. The germline V gene has CDR1 SGHTA and CDR2 FQGTGA. The DNA for the CDR3 is TGTGCCAGCAGCATCGGGACAAGCTCCTACAATGAGCAGTTCTTC. Protein: CASSIGTSSYNEQFF.

This chain uses TRBV28 with TRBJ1-2; TRBD1 might be the D (6 bases). CDR3 length: 16 residues. Germline V gene lookup returns CDR1 MDHEN and CDR2 SYDVKM. Trimming shortened V by 3 bases and J by 4 bases, and 18 bases separated the two germline ends. CDR3 sequence (DNA): TGTGCCAGCAGTTTGGACAGCCTAGAGGGGGTCTATGGCTACACCTTC. Protein product: CASSLDSLEGVYGYTF.

This chain joins TRBV4-1 and TRBJ1-4; D gene uncertain. This CDR3 spans 16 amino acids. The V gene's germline CDR1 is MGHRA and CDR2 YSYEKL. Between the trimmed V and J ends, which lost 0 bases and 3 bases, there was a span of 11 bases. The CDR3 DNA reads TGCGCCAGCAGCCAAGATCTGGGCAGCCCTAATGAAAAACTGTTTTTT. Protein product: CASSQDLGSPNEKLFF.

This clone was recorded a few times. J is TRBJ1-5 and V is TRBV18; 7 bases align to TRBD1. Trimming at V came to 4 bases and at J to 4 bases, leaving 4 bases not matched to a gene. Germline V gene lookup returns CDR1 KGHSH and CDR2 LQKENI. The CDR3 spans 14 residues. CDR3 nucleotide sequence: TGTGCCAGCTCACTAGACAGGGTTAATCAGCCCCAGCATTTT. Its protein product is CASSLDRVNQPQHF.

The V call is TRBV10-3, the J call TRBJ2-3, with 10 bases aligning to TRBD2. This CDR3 region has 14 residues. Germline V lookup: CDR1 ENHRY, CDR2 SYGVKD. Trimming took 5 bases from V and 6 from J; bases not matched to a gene: 5. The CDR3 protein is CAISPGTSEDTQYF. CDR3 DNA: TGTGCCATCAGTCCCGGGACTAGCGAGGATACGCAGTATTTT.

The chain couples TRBV28 to TRBJ1-5, with TRBD1 matching over 10 bases. V shed 7 bases, J shed 2 bases, and the junction held 11 bases outside the gene matches. The CDR3 totals 17 residues. Germline CDR1 reads MDHEN; CDR2 reads SYDVKM. CDR3 sequence (DNA): TGTGCCAGCACCGTCCCGGGACAGGGGATAGGCAATCAGCCCCAGCATTTT. This encodes CASTVPGQGIGNQPQHF. Full variable domain (rest looked up from reference TRBV28 and TRBJ1-5): DVKVTQSSRYLVKRTGEKVFLECVQDMDHENMFWYRQDPGLGLRLIYFSYDVKMKEKGDIPEGYSVSREKKERFSLILESASTNQTSMYLCASTVPGQGIGNQPQHFGDGTRLSIL.

V gene TRBV9 combines with J gene TRBJ2-7; TRBD2 matches 11 bases. The CDR3 consists of 15 residues. Per the germline V gene, CDR1 is SGDLS and CDR2 is YYNGEE. V was pared by 4 bases and J by 0 bases, with 3 bases of the junction left unmatched. The CDR3 DNA sequence: TGTGCCAGCAGCCCGACTAGCGGGGTCTCCTACGAGCAGTACTTC. Protein product: CASSPTSGVSYEQYF.

The chain carries TRBV5-1 and TRBJ2-5; D gene ambiguous. The V gene lost 4 bases and the J gene lost 2 bases, with 12 bases spanning the gap. This CDR3 comprises 14 residues. Germline V gene data show CDR1 as SGHRS and CDR2 as YFSETQ. The CDR3 DNA reads TGCGCCAGCAGCCTGGCGTGGCGGCAAGAGACCCAGTACTTC. Translated: CASSLAWRQETQYF.

The CDR3 region has the DNA TGTGCCAGCAGCGTAGATGGGGGGTACACTGAAGCTTTCTTT. This encodes CASSVDGGYTEAFF. The chain is built from TRBV9 and TRBJ1-1, with D possibly TRBD1 on 5 matching bases. The CDR3 runs to 14 residues. Trimming took off 0 bases at V and 3 bases at J, with 9 bases between the two ends. Germline CDR1 reads SGDLS; CDR2 reads YYNGEE.

The rearrangement links TRBV6-5 to TRBJ2-7, with 7 bases that match TRBD1. V trimming: 4 bases; J trimming: 1 base; junction bases outside the gene matches: 4. From germline, CDR1 is MNHEY and CDR2 SVGAGI. This CDR3 is 14 amino acids long. Written as DNA, the CDR3 is TGTGCCAGCAGTTCGCACAGGGGATCCTACGAGCAGTACTTC. Translated, it gives CASSSHRGSYEQYF.